Shown below are 5 T cell receptor beta chains from a single sample sequenced in a study of T cell responses to AZD1222 COVID-19 vaccine (dated by TCRdb to the early 2020s). Libraries came from the immunoSEQ multiplex PCR assay. TCRdb mirrors the immuneACCESS table, restricted to in-frame sequences. Some clones are absent from its copies; in checked studies, under half trace to an unresolved V gene, and the reason for the others is unknown. The sample table shows about 120,000 clones, and around 90% are seen once. 2.8% of the sample goes to the ten largest clones. The time point label on this specimen signifies: baseline before first vaccination. The source was peripheral blood, collected on day 0 of AZD1222 vaccination. These receptor sequences come from an adult in good health.

The rearrangement uses TRBV19 and TRBJ1-1; the D is unclear. Per the germline V gene, CDR1 is LNHDA and CDR2 is SQIVND (reference sequence). The V end was cut by 8 bases, the J end by 1 base, with 11 bases between. This CDR3 spans 13 amino acids. CDR3 coding DNA: TGTGCCAGTGGGAGGATTTCGAACACTGAAGCTTTCTTT. Its protein is CASGRISNTEAFF.

The J gene is TRBJ2-7, the V gene TRBV5-5; 7 bases map to TRBD1. The CDR3 runs 12 residues. Per germline, CDR1 SGHKS and CDR2 YYEKEE (reference sequence). The ends lost 4 bases at V and 5 bases at J; junction bases unmatched: 3. CDR3 nucleotide sequence: TGTGCCAGCAGCGTACAGGGGAACGAGCAGTACTTC. Its protein is CASSVQGNEQYF.

V is TRBV5-6 and J is TRBJ2-7; 10 nucleotides agree with TRBD1. The CDR3 totals 12 residues. V gave up 7 bases and J gave up 4 bases; unmatched junction bases: 2. Germline loops: CDR1 SGHDT, CDR2 YYEEEE. Here the CDR3 reads CASGQGVYEQYF. The CDR3 DNA sequence: TGTGCCAGCGGACAGGGGGTTTACGAGCAGTACTTC.

This chain connects TRBV19 to TRBJ1-5, with D uncertain. This CDR3 comprises 12 residues. Germline lookup yields CDR1 LNHDA and CDR2 SQIVND (reference sequence). Trimming left V 4 bases short and J 7 bases short, with 8 bases between. Written as DNA, the CDR3 is TGTGCCAGTAGTACCCCCCGGCAGCCCCAGCATTTT. Translating it yields CASSTPRQPQHF. Full variable domain (remainder filled in from reference TRBV19 and TRBJ1-5): DGGITQSPKYLFRKEGQNVTLSCEQNLNHDAMYWYRQDPGQGLRLIYYSQIVNDFQKGDIAEGYSVSREKKESFPLTVTSAQKNPTAFYLCASSTPRQPQHFGDGTRLSIL.

In its sample, this clone was seen a few times. The chain links TRBV6-5 to TRBJ2-1; 8 positions match TRBD2. The CDR3 is made up of 15 amino acids. Germline-derived CDR1 and CDR2 are MNHEY and SVGAGI. The J segment lost 7 bases and the V segment lost 8 bases, leaving 13 bases of the junction unmatched. CDR3 nucleotides: TGTGCCAGCTCTAGAGGGACTAGTCCAAAGAATGAGCAGTTCTTC. The encoded protein is CASSRGTSPKNEQFF.